The source of this T cell receptor (beta chain) is a study of control samples from healthy donors and cancer patients. The CDR3 length is 12 residues. Trimming removed 0 bases at V and 9 bases at J, with 7 bases between. Germline lookup yields CDR1 SGDLS and CDR2 YYNGEE. The assay was immunoSEQ multiplex PCR, and TCRdb's table has in-frame clones only and misses some. The table shows 150,000 to 200,000 clones, with approximately 90% occurring only once. The sample comprised blood. This chain joins TRBV9 and TRBJ2-1; D remains ambiguous. This clonotype originated in a young man in good health. Here the CDR3 reads CASSVVSGEQFF. CDR3 DNA: TGTGCCAGCAGCGTAGTCTCCGGTGAGCAGTTCTTC.